Given below is one T cell receptor (beta chain) in context. Its antigen is unknown. These data are taken from a study of tumor and adjacent non-tumor tissue in lung cancer. Across the whole study: Each sample yielded a few million productive TCRbeta reads on average.

This sample's RNA came from whole unsorted tissue. More than 3 cm separated this lung sample from the edge of the tumor. Chemotherapy-naive patients with new lung cancer underwent thoracic surgery in China, August–November 2014. The CDR3 has 15 amino acids. Looked up from germline, CDR1 is MNHNY and CDR2 is SVGAGI (reference sequence). Deletions cut 4 bases from V and 5 bases from J, with 16 bases between. Study outcomes and limitations: Tumor tissue had significantly higher TCR diversity than normal lung.

TCRbeta libraries were built with three rounds of nested PCR, modified from ARM-PCR. MiXCR was run by TCRdb on the multiplex PCR reads, yielding one entry per CDR3 protein. The sample lists about 98,000 distinct CDR3 sequences; 80% were seen once. V gene TRBV6-6 combines with J gene TRBJ2-3; D is possibly TRBD1 or TRBD2 (6 bases each). Sequencing was carried out using distant non-tumor lung tissue. The sequence came from a man in his fifties or sixties with small cell lung cancer. The CDR3 loop reads CASSFIGGGIDTQYF. The CDR3 nucleotides are TGTGCCAGCAGTTTCATAGGGGGAGGCATAGATACGCAGTATTTT.